This T cell receptor beta chain was sequenced for a study of shared T cell receptors in the human thymus. CDR3 size: 18 residues. CDR1 and CDR2 (germline): SGHNT, YYREEE (reference sequence). The data were produced by immunoSEQ multiplex PCR, yet TCRdb's version contains in-frame clones alone and is incomplete. The table records 500,000 to 750,000 clones, approximately 87% of them present only once. The same sample was also used in a study of human thymus T cells. This second study notes: Apparent bias marked the V and J gene usage of thymic and blood repertoires.

Material for sequencing was thymocytes. The gene calls are TRBV5-4 and TRBJ2-5, with 14 nucleotides matching TRBD2. With the DNA end fitting TRBJ2-7 better, the J assignment may be wrong. This receptor was obtained from a boy younger than two with a congenital heart defect. In DNA form, the CDR3 reads TGTGCCAGCAGCTTGGACGAAGGGACTAGCGGGAGAGTCTACGAGCAGTACTTC. Translation: CASSLDEGTSGRVYEQYF.